This TCR beta chain was recorded in a study of blood T cell repertoires in COVID-19. Looking at the study overall: Acute and convalescent COVID-19 specimens originated in the United States, Italy and Spain. Nucleic acid was either cDNA or gDNA, and it came from T cells, B-cell-depleted T cells, or PBMCs.

The germline CDR1 and CDR2 sequences are SGHKS and YYEKEE (reference sequence). Unmatched junction bases numbered 0, after V lost 2 bases and J lost 10 bases. This CDR3 contains 12 residues. Original data processing: By means of reference gene primer amplification, nucleated cell counts were estimated. Data came from immunoSEQ multiplex PCR; TCRdb stores just in-frame clones and leaves some out. That table gives V, J and clone size, and the DNA gave D and trimming. Here the sample spans around 140,000 clones, 85% to 90% being singletons. The sample was PBMCs or T cells enriched from blood (not recorded which). This chain uses TRBV5-5 with TRBJ2-1; 10 nucleotides align to TRBD2. The sequence derives from a man in his sixties who had recovered from COVID-19. CDR3 DNA: TGTGCCAGCAGCTTTAGCGGGAGGGAGCAGTTCTTC. This codes for CASSFSGREQFF.